The rows below give T cell receptor beta chains drawn from one sample of a study of blood T cell repertoires in COVID-19. Clones were read by immunoSEQ multiplex PCR, and TCRdb kept only the in-frame ones, dropping some. Found here are about 410,000 clones, 89% of them singletons; the top ten hold 1.5% to 1.9%. The source material was peripheral blood. The receptors shown here come from a woman between 40 and 55 years old with COVID-19, enrolled during active disease. The CDR3 runs from the conserved cysteine through the conserved F or W. Fields, in order: CDR3 protein, CDR3 DNA, V gene, D gene, J gene, clone size. D genes are given only for firm matches. Where a row states a size, it is once, few, many or the class of an expanded clone; other rows omit it.

cdr3_aa: CASSPAWTAGYTF
cdr3_nt: TGTGCCAGCAGCCCGGCCTGGACAGCTGGCTACACCTTC
v_call: TRBV3-1/TRBV3-2
d_call: -
j_call: TRBJ1-2
clone_size: -

cdr3_aa: CASSSRTGGSFGEQFF
cdr3_nt: TGTGCCAGCAGTTCCCGGACAGGGGGATCCTTTGGTGAGCAGTTCTTC
v_call: TRBV27
d_call: TRBD1
j_call: TRBJ2-1
clone_size: -

cdr3_aa: CASSIGGNTYGYTF
cdr3_nt: TGTGCCAGTAGTATAGGGGGCAATACCTATGGCTACACCTTC
v_call: TRBV19
d_call: -
j_call: TRBJ1-2
clone_size: once

cdr3_aa: CASSYQKESPLHF
cdr3_nt: TGTGCCAGCAGTTACCAGAAGGAGTCACCCCTCCACTTT
v_call: TRBV6-6
d_call: -
j_call: TRBJ1-6
clone_size: once

cdr3_aa: CASSLLTSGGSSYEQYF
cdr3_nt: TGTGCCAGCAGCCTCCTGACTAGCGGGGGTAGCTCCTACGAGCAGTACTTC
v_call: TRBV3-1/TRBV3-2
d_call: TRBD2
j_call: TRBJ2-7
clone_size: -

cdr3_aa: CASSLRQGYYGYTF
cdr3_nt: TGTGCCAGCAGTCTGAGACAGGGTTACTATGGCTACACCTTC
v_call: TRBV6-2/TRBV6-3
d_call: TRBD1
j_call: TRBJ1-2
clone_size: -

cdr3_aa: CASSPRESGFKNYGYTF
cdr3_nt: TGTGCCAGCAGCCCGCGAGAGTCAGGGTTTAAGAACTATGGCTACACCTTC
v_call: TRBV7-9
d_call: -
j_call: TRBJ1-2
clone_size: -

cdr3_aa: CASRGPVNNEQFF
cdr3_nt: TGTGCCAGCAGGGGGCCCGTAAACAATGAGCAGTTCTTC
v_call: TRBV7-3
d_call: -
j_call: TRBJ2-1
clone_size: -

cdr3_aa: CASSLQQGGTEAFF
cdr3_nt: TGCGCCAGCAGCTTGCAACAGGGGGGAACTGAAGCTTTCTTT
v_call: TRBV5-1
d_call: TRBD1
j_call: TRBJ1-1
clone_size: -

cdr3_aa: CASSLDSRSRFHTSGNTIYF
cdr3_nt: TGTGCCAGCAGTTTAGACTCCCGTTCTCGCTTTCACACCTCTGGAAACACCATATATTTT
v_call: TRBV28
d_call: -
j_call: TRBJ1-3
clone_size: -

cdr3_aa: CASSFGSHEKLFF
cdr3_nt: TGCGCCAGCAGCTTCGGGTCCCATGAAAAACTGTTTTTT
v_call: TRBV5-1
d_call: -
j_call: TRBJ1-4
clone_size: once

cdr3_aa: CASREDRGFETQYF
cdr3_nt: TGTGCCAGCAGAGAGGACAGGGGATTCGAGACCCAGTACTTC
v_call: TRBV7-2
d_call: TRBD1
j_call: TRBJ2-5
clone_size: -

cdr3_aa: CASSPGLLNYGYTF
cdr3_nt: TGTGCCAGCAGCCCGGGACTACTGAACTATGGCTACACCTTC
v_call: TRBV14
d_call: -
j_call: TRBJ1-2
clone_size: -

cdr3_aa: CSARANTEAFF
cdr3_nt: TGCAGTGCTAGGGCGAACACTGAAGCTTTCTTT
v_call: TRBV20-1
d_call: -
j_call: TRBJ1-1
clone_size: -

cdr3_aa: CATSDPGQAGDTQYF
cdr3_nt: TGTGCCACCAGTGACCCGGGACAGGCGGGAGATACGCAGTATTTT
v_call: TRBV24-1
d_call: TRBD1
j_call: TRBJ2-3
clone_size: few

cdr3_aa: CASIRGDSSGNTIYF
cdr3_nt: TGTGCCAGCATCAGGGGCGACAGCTCTGGAAACACCATATATTTT
v_call: TRBV6-5
d_call: -
j_call: TRBJ1-3
clone_size: -

cdr3_aa: CASSHGTGDEKLFF
cdr3_nt: TGTGCCAGCAGCCACGGGACAGGGGATGAAAAACTGTTTTTT
v_call: TRBV7-2
d_call: TRBD1
j_call: TRBJ1-4
clone_size: -

cdr3_aa: CASLEEVWNTEAFF
cdr3_nt: TGTGCCAGCCTAGAGGAGGTATGGAACACTGAAGCTTTCTTT
v_call: TRBV2
d_call: -
j_call: TRBJ1-1
clone_size: -

cdr3_aa: CASSSGTSGMYNEQFF
cdr3_nt: TGCGCCAGCAGCTCCGGGACTAGCGGGATGTATAATGAGCAGTTCTTC
v_call: TRBV5-1
d_call: TRBD2
j_call: TRBJ2-1
clone_size: -

cdr3_aa: CASSPRLGAGTYEQYF
cdr3_nt: TGTGCCAGCAGTCCACGCCTTGGGGCAGGTACCTACGAGCAGTACTTC
v_call: TRBV28
d_call: -
j_call: TRBJ2-7
clone_size: -

cdr3_aa: CASSLAFRGSNEKLFF
cdr3_nt: TGTGCCAGCAGCTTAGCGTTCAGGGGCAGTAATGAAAAACTGTTTTTT
v_call: TRBV7-9
d_call: -
j_call: TRBJ1-4
clone_size: -

cdr3_aa: CASSKRLAGDEQFF
cdr3_nt: TGTGCCAGCAGCAAAAGACTAGCGGGGGATGAGCAGTTCTTC
v_call: TRBV21-1
d_call: -
j_call: TRBJ2-1
clone_size: -

cdr3_aa: CSVDRLAGGPGFNEQFF
cdr3_nt: TGCAGCGTTGATCGACTAGCGGGAGGGCCGGGCTTCAATGAGCAGTTCTTC
v_call: TRBV29-1
d_call: TRBD2
j_call: TRBJ2-1
clone_size: once

cdr3_aa: CASSIDSGRETQYF
cdr3_nt: TGTGCCAGTAGTATAGATTCAGGGCGAGAGACCCAGTACTTC
v_call: TRBV19
d_call: -
j_call: TRBJ2-5
clone_size: -